The 5 T cell receptor beta chains reported below all come from one sample, sequenced in a study of blood T cell repertoires in COVID-19. Libraries were prepared by immunoSEQ multiplex PCR; TCRdb keeps only in-frame clonotypes and omits some of them. The data contain more than 150,000 clones, under 90% of them seen just once; the ten biggest clones take up nearly 8%. The sequenced sample was PBMCs or T cells enriched from blood (not recorded which). The source is a woman aged 50 to 60 who had recovered from COVID-19.

The chain recombines TRBV2 with TRBJ1-1; 7 positions match TRBD1. The trim removed 6 bases at V and 11 bases at J, leaving 15 bases unmatched. CDR3 length: 14 residues. Germline V lookup: CDR1 SNHLY, CDR2 FYNNEI. In DNA form, the CDR3 reads TGTGCCAGCAGCCCAGCAGACAGGGATTTTTGTGCTTTCTTT. It is translated as CASSPADRDFCAFF.

The chain carries TRBV4-3 and TRBJ2-7, with D possibly being TRBD2 (7 bases). The CDR3 length is 14 residues. CDR1 LGHNA and CDR2 YSLEER come from the germline V gene. The V end lost 3 bases, the J end lost 5 bases, and 14 bases lay between the germline ends. CDR3 sequence: CASSQGGADNEQYF. DNA for the CDR3: TGCGCCAGCAGCCAGGGGGGGGCCGACAACGAGCAGTACTTC.

The J gene is TRBJ1-2, the V gene TRBV9; D is unresolved. The CDR3 has 15 residues. The germline V and J ends were trimmed by 0 bases and 4 bases, with 13 bases remaining between them. The germline V gene has CDR1 SGDLS and CDR2 YYNGEE. This chain's CDR3 is CASSVEEGSIYGYTF. DNA for the CDR3: TGTGCCAGCAGCGTAGAGGAGGGTAGCATCTATGGCTACACCTTC.

The V gene is TRBV27, the J gene TRBJ2-1, with a weak D call TRBD1 (6 bases). CDR1 is MNHEY and CDR2 is SMNVEV in the germline V gene (reference sequence). Trimming pared 8 bases from V and 6 bases from J, leaving 20 bases between. The CDR3 is made up of 15 amino acids. The CDR3 DNA reads TGTGCCAGCTCCACCTTACAGGGACGTGGCAATGAGCAGTTCTTC. Amino acids: CASSTLQGRGNEQFF.

The rearrangement uses TRBV5-4 and TRBJ1-2; weak D call: TRBD1 (6 bases). In germline, CDR1 is SGHNT, CDR2 YYREEE (reference sequence). The V end was cut by 0 bases, the J end by 7 bases, with 13 bases between. This CDR3 comprises 14 residues. The CDR3: CASSLALTGAGYTF. For the CDR3, the DNA is TGTGCCAGCAGCTTGGCCCTGACAGGCGCTGGCTACACCTTC. Variable domain in full (rest from reference TRBV5-4 and TRBJ1-2): ETGVTQSPTHLIKTRGQQVTLRCSSQSGHNTVSWYQQALGQGPQFIFQYYREEENGRGNFPPRFSGLQFPNYSSELNVNALELDDSALYLCASSLALTGAGYTFGSGTRLTVV.